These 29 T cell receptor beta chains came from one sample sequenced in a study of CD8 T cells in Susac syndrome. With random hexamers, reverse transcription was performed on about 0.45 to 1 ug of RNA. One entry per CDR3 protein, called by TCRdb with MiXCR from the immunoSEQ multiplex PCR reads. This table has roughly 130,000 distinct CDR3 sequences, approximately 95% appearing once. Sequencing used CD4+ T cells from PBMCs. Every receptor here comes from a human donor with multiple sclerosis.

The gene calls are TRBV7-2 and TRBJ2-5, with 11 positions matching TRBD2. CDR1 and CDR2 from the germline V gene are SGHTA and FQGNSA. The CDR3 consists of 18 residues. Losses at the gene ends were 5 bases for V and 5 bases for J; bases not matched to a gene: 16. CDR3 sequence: CASSRGRRTSGFGETQYF. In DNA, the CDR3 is TGTGCCAGCAGCCGCGGGCGTAGGACTAGCGGGTTCGGGGAGACCCAGTACTTC. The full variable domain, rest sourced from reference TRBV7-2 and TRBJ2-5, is GAGVSQSPSNKVTEKGKDVELRCDPISGHTALYWYRQSLGQGLEFLIYFQGNSAPDKSGLPSDRFSAERTGGSVSTLTIQRTQQEDSAVYLCASSRGRRTSGFGETQYFGPGTRLLVL.

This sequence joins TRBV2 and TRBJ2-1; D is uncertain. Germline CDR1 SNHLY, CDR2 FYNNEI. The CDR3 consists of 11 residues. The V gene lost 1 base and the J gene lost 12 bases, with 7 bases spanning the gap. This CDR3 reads CASSEDLLQFF. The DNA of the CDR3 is TGTGCCAGCAGTGAAGACCTGCTGCAGTTCTTC.

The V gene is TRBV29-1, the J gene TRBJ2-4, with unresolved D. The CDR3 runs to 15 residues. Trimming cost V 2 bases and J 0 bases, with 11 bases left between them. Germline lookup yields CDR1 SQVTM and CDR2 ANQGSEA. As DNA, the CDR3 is TGCAGCGTTGAATCTGGTCTGCTAGCCAAAAACATTCAGTACTTC. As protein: CSVESGLLAKNIQYF.

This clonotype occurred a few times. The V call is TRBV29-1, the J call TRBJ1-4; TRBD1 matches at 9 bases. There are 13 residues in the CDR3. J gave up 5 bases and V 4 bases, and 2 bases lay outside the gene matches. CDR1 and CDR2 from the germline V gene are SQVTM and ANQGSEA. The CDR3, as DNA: TGCAGCGTTGCTGGACAGGGGAATGAAAAACTGTTTTTT. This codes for CSVAGQGNEKLFF.

CDR3 sequence reads: CASSREAQRGVDEQFF. The CDR3 DNA sequence: TGCGCCAGCAGCCGAGAGGCCCAGCGCGGGGTCGATGAGCAGTTCTTC. The chain couples TRBV4-3 to TRBJ2-1, with D perhaps TRBD2 (6 bases). The CDR3 runs to 16 residues. Trimming stripped 4 bases from V and 8 bases from J, with 21 bases between. The germline CDR1 and CDR2 sequences are LGHNA and YSLEER.

The CDR3 DNA is TGTGCCAGCAGCTTGACGGGACTAGCGGGAAAAGAGACCCAGTACTTC. It is translated as CASSLTGLAGKETQYF. The chain recombines TRBV5-4 with TRBJ2-5, with 13 bases matching TRBD2. Trimming cost V 1 base and J 3 bases; bases outside gene matches: 3. CDR3 size: 16 residues. Germline V lookup: CDR1 SGHNT, CDR2 YYREEE (reference sequence).

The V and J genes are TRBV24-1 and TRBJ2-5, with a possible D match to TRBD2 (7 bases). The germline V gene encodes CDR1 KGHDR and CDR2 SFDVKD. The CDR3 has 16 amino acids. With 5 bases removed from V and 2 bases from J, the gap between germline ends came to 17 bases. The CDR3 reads CATSVYRAGEQETQYF. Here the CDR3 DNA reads TGTGCCACCAGTGTTTACAGGGCGGGGGAACAAGAGACCCAGTACTTC.

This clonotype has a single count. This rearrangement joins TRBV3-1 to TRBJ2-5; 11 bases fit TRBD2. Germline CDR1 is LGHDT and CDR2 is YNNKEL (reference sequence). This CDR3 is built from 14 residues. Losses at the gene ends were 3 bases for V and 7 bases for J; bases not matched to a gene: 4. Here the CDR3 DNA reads TGTGCCAGCAGCCAGGCCCTAGCGGGGGGGACCCAGTACTTC. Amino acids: CASSQALAGGTQYF.

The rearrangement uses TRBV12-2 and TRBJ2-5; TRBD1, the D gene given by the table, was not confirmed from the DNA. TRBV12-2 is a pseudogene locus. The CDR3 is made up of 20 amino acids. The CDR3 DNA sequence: TGTGCAAGTCGCTTAGCTTCTCGCCTTAGGGCCAGGGGCCTCCAAGAGACCCAGTACTTC. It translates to CASRLASRLRARGLQETQYF.

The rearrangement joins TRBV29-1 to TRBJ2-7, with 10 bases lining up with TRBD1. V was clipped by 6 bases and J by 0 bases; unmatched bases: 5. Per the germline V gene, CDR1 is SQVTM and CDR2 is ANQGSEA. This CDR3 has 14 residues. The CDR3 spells CSVADRGSSYEQYF. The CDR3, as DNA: TGCAGCGTCGCGGACAGGGGGAGCTCCTACGAGCAGTACTTC.

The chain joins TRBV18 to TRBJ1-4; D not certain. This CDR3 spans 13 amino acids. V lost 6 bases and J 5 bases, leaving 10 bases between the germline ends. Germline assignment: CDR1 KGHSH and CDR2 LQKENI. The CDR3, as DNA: TGTGCCAGCTCGCTAAACTCGAATGAAAAACTGTTTTTT. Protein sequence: CASSLNSNEKLFF.

This CDR3 reads CASSLVWDREETEAFF. The CDR3 DNA reads TGCGCCAGCAGCTTGGTTTGGGACAGGGAGGAAACTGAAGCTTTCTTT. V and J are TRBV5-1 and TRBJ1-1; 9 bases agree with TRBD1. V was pared by 0 bases and J by 5 bases, with 8 bases of the junction left unmatched. The CDR3 totals 16 residues. CDR1 SGHRS and CDR2 YFSETQ come from the germline V gene.

CDR3: CASSQDTSFYGYTF. The DNA for the CDR3 is TGTGCCAGCAGCCAAGACACGTCGTTCTATGGCTACACCTTC. V gene TRBV4-2 combines with J gene TRBJ1-2; no reliable D call. CDR1 and CDR2 (germline): LGHNA, YNFKEQ. V shed 0 bases and J shed 4 bases, with 9 bases lying between them. This CDR3 has 14 amino acids.

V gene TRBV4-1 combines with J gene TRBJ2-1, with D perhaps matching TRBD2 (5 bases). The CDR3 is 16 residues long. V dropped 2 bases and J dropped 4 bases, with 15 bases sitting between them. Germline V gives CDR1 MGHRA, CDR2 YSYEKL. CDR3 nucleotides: TGCGCCAGCAGCCAATTGGACTTGCTAATTTACAATGAGCAGTTCTTC. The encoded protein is CASSQLDLLIYNEQFF.

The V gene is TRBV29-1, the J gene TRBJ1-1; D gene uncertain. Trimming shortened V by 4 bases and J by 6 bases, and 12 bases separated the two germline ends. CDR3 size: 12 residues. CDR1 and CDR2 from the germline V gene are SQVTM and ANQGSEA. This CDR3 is CSVGWGNAEAFF. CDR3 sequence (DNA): TGCAGCGTTGGCTGGGGTAACGCTGAAGCTTTCTTT.

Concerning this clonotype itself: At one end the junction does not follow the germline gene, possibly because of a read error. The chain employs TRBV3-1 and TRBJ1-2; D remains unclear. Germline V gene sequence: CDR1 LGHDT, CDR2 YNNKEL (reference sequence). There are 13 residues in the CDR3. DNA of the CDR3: TGTGCCAGCAGCCGCACAGCCTCCTATGGCTACACTTTC. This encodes CASSRTASYGYTF.

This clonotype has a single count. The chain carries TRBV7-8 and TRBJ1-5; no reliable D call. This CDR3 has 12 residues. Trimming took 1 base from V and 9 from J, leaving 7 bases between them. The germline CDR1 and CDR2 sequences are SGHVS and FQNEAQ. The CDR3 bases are TGTGCCAGCAGCTTAGGGGGTATGCCCCAGCATTTT. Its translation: CASSLGGMPQHF.

CDR3: CASKNLSGANVLTF. CDR3 in DNA: TGTGCCAGCAAAAACTTGTCTGGGGCCAACGTCCTGACTTTC. The rearrangement uses TRBV6-6 and TRBJ2-6; D call uncertain. CDR3 length: 14 amino acids. Per germline, CDR1 MNHNY and CDR2 SVGAGI (reference sequence). Deletions cut 7 bases from V and 1 base from J, with 8 bases between.

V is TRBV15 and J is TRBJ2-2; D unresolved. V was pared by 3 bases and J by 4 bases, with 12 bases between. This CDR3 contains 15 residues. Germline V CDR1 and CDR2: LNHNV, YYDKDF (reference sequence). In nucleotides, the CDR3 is TGTGCCACCAGCAGCGACATGTTGGTCACCGGGGAGCTGTTTTTT. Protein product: CATSSDMLVTGELFF.

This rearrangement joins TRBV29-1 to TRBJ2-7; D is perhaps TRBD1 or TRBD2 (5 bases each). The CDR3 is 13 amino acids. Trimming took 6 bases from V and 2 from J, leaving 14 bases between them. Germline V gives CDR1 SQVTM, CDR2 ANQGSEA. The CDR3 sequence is CSVGTDRPYEQYF. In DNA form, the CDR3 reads TGCAGCGTGGGGACCGACCGTCCCTACGAGCAGTACTTC.

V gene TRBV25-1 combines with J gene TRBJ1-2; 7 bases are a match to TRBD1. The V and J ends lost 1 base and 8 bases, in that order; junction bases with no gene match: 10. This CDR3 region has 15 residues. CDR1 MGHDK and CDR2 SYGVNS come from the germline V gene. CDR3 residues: CASSESARQGLGYTF. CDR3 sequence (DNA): TGTGCCAGCAGTGAATCAGCGAGACAGGGCCTGGGCTACACCTTC.

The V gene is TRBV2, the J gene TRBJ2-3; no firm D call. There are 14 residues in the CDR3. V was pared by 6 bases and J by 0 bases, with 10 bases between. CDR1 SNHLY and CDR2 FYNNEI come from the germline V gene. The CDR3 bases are TGTGCCAGCAGACCCCAAGTTAGCACAGATACGCAGTATTTT. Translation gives CASRPQVSTDTQYF.

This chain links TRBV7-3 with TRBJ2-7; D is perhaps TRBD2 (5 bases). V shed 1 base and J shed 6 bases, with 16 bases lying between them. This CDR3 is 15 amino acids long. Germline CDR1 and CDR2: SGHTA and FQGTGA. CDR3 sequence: CASSLMPVGGFEQYF. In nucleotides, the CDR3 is TGTGCCAGCAGCTTAATGCCAGTAGGAGGTTTCGAGCAGTACTTC.

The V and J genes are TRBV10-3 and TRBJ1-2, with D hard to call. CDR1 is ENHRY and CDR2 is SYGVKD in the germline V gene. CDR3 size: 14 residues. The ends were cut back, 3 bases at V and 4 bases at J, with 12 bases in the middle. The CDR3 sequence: CAISEGKGGYGYTF. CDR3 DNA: TGTGCCATCAGTGAAGGGAAGGGAGGCTATGGCTACACCTTC.

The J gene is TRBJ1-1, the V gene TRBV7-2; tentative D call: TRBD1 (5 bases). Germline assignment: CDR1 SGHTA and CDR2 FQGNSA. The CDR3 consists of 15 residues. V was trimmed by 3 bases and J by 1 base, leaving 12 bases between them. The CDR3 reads CASSLQLQGNTEAFF. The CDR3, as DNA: TGTGCCAGCAGCTTGCAACTTCAGGGGAACACTGAAGCTTTCTTT.

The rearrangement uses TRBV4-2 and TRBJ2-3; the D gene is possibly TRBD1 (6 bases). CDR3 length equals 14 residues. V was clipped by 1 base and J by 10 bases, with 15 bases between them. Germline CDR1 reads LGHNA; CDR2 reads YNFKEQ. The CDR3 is CASSQVNREGSQYF. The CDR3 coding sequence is TGTGCCAGCAGCCAAGTTAACAGGGAAGGTTCGCAGTATTTT.

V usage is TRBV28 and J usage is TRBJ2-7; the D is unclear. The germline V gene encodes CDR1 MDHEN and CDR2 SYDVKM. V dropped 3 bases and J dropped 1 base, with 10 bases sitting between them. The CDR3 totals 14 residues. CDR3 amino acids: CASSFGQASYEQYF. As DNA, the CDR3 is TGTGCCAGCAGTTTCGGTCAAGCGTCCTACGAGCAGTACTTC.

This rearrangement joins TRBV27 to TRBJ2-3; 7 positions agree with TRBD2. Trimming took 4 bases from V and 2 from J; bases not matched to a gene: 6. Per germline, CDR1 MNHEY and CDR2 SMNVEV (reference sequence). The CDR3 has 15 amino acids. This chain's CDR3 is CASSSPSGPTDTQYF. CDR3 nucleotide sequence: TGTGCCAGCAGTTCTCCTAGCGGACCCACAGATACGCAGTATTTT.

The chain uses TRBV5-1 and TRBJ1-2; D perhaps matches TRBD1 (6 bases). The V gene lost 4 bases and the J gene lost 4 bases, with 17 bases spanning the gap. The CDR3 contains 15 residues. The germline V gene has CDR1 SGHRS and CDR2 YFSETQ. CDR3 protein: CASSLGQSLSYGYTF. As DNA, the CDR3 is TGCGCCAGCAGCCTAGGACAGAGTCTATCCTATGGCTACACCTTC.